Listed below are T cell receptor beta chains from one sample, sequenced in a study of high-grade serous ovarian cancer treatment subgroups. Repertoires were generated with immunoSEQ multiplex PCR, while TCRdb's copy carries only in-frame clones and drops some. This sample carries 19,000 or so clones, roughly 75% of them seen once, and the ten largest clones take 5.5% to 6.5%. The sequenced material came from tumor tissue. These receptors came from a human donor with high-grade serous ovarian cancer. The conserved cysteine and the conserved F or W are not part of the CDR3 here.

>TRBJ2-7|TRBV18
ASSLGQGVNEQY
>TRBJ2-6|TRBV5-5
ASVAQSRANVLT
>TRBJ1-2|TRBV6-1
ASKVLYGYT
>TRBJ2-3|TRBV7-2
ASSLQSTDTQY
>TRBJ2-3|TRBV7-2
ASSLGGSFFTDTQY
>TRBJ1-3|TRBV5-1
ASSLTGNTIY
>TRBJ1-5|TRBV5-5
ASSGGGGHQPQH
>TRBJ2-7|TRBV30
AWSVYLRLRGGEQY
>TRBJ2-2|TRBV28
ASRPSGRGRTGELF
>TRBJ1-4|TRBV6-5
ASNDGGSGKKLF
>TRBJ1-1|TRBV7-9
ASSLEGTLEAF
>TRBJ1-2|TRBV18
ASSPGDRVGYGYT
>TRBJ1-4|TRBV7-9
ASSLYMGEKLF
>TRBJ2-7|TRBV2
ASKLTGSSYEQY
>TRBJ1-2|TRBV28
ASRLTEGGLYGYT
>TRBJ1-1|TRBV11-3
ASSLGPGTEAF
>TRBJ1-2|TRBV29-1
SVRGGRYGYT
>TRBJ1-2|TRBV6-5
ASSPGGGPGYT
>.|TRBV7-9
ASSLGQGARYEQY
>TRBJ2-1|TRBV7-9
ASSLSYNEQF
>TRBJ2-6|TRBV2
ASSGDSGANVLT
>TRBJ2-7|TRBV7-8
ASSSLGVQY
>TRBJ2-7|TRBV4-1
ASSQEVGNEQY
>TRBJ2-7|TRBV7-2
ASSLGVASSEQY
>TRBJ2-7|TRBV7-2
ASSPTGQGIVEQY
>TRBJ2-4|TRBV4-3
ASSQDVGDGTGNIQY
>TRBJ2-5|TRBV7-9
ASSLRTGQETQY
>TRBJ2-7|TRBV5-1
ASSLGQGFSYEQY
>TRBJ2-7|TRBV7-2
ASSPTSYEQY
>TRBJ2-1|TRBV5-1
ASSSPPPPGLAYNEQF
>TRBJ2-3|TRBV15
ATREAREVEDTQY
>TRBJ2-1|TRBV7-9
ASRPGRAANEQF
>TRBJ2-5|TRBV27
ASSSRQGGETQY
>TRBJ2-7|TRBV12-5
ASGFGGGRNYEQY
>TRBJ2-1|TRBV11-3
ASSFDRTFNEQF
>TRBJ1-2|TRBV5-8
ASSTGTGGIGGYT
>TRBJ2-5|TRBV18
ASSPPSQETQY
>TRBJ1-3|TRBV2
ASSEVGGNTIY
>.|TRBV9
ASSLGLAGGRDEQY
>TRBJ2-7|TRBV5-1
ASSTDRAVDEQY
>TRBJ2-1|TRBV15
ATSRGSGGRRDEQF
>TRBJ1-2|TRBV27
ASSLSPYYPDSLQGGQGYT
>TRBJ2-2|TRBV18
ASSQGQAATGELF
>TRBJ2-5|TRBV2
ASSGNPRGTQY
>TRBJ1-3|TRBV5-6
ASSLAARFGNTIY
>TRBJ2-1|TRBV4-3
ASSQDAGYNEQF
>TRBJ2-2|TRBV6-5
ASSSSLVGELF
>TRBJ2-7|TRBV11-2
ASSLVTGTYEQY
>TRBJ1-3|TRBV7-2
ASSLAQDRAGNTIY
>TRBJ2-3|TRBV2
ASTGLAPTDTQY
>TRBJ2-7|TRBV6-5
ASSYSNAGGYEQY
>TRBJ1-5|TRBV7-3
ASSLNSEPNQPQH
>TRBJ2-1|TRBV7-9
ASRTSGSSYNEQF
>TRBJ2-1|TRBV9
ASSVAGRTSSNEQF
>TRBJ2-3|TRBV7-3
ASSLIGGRAFSSTDTQY
>TRBJ2-7|TRBV19
ASSIDAVARDEQY